These 13 T cell receptor beta chains share one sample of origin, sequenced in a study of CD8+CD57+ T cells in acquired aplastic anemia. Genomic DNA acted as the template from which TCR beta VDJ combination and CDR3 sequence profiling were carried out. TCRdb re-called the reads with MiXCR, one entry per CDR3 protein. The top ten hold about two fifths of the sample, which has more than 250,000 distinct CDR3 sequences, approximately 82% seen once. Selection for sequencing was limited to patients who had shown CD8+CD57+ cell expansion by flow cytometry. The sequenced material came from sorted CD4+, CD8+, or CD8+CD57+ T cells (not recorded which) from PBMCs. The receptors come from a human donor with aplastic anemia.

The gene calls are TRBV9 and TRBJ2-1; D gene unclear. The CDR3 loop spans 14 amino acids. Germline V gene lookup returns CDR1 SGDLS and CDR2 YYNGEE. V lost 4 bases to trimming and J lost 4 bases, with 12 bases between them. CDR3 bases: TGTGCCAGCAGCTTGGCGGCACCTTACAATGAGCAGTTCTTC. It codes for CASSLAAPYNEQFF. Combining the CDR3 with reference TRBV9 and TRBJ2-1 gives the whole variable domain DSGVTQTPKHLITATGQRVTLRCSPRSGDLSVYWYQQSLDQGLQFLIQYYNGEERAKGNILERFSAQQFPDLHSELNLSSLELGDSALYFCASSLAAPYNEQFFGPGTRLTVL.

This clonotype appeared once. The genes are TRBV7-2 and TRBJ2-3; a weak D match, TRBD2 (6 bases). Looked up from germline, CDR1 is SGHTA and CDR2 is FQGNSA. The V gene lost 4 bases and the J gene lost 14 bases, with 22 bases spanning the gap. The CDR3 length is 14 residues. As DNA, the CDR3 is TGTGCCAGCAGCTCCTCGGGAGTTAGCCAAAAGACGTATTTT. Translating it yields CASSSSGVSQKTYF.

The sample holds one count of this clonotype. The chain carries TRBV7-8 and TRBJ2-3, with 8 bases aligning to TRBD2. This CDR3 comprises 13 residues. After removal of 5 bases from V and 14 bases from J, the junction contained 12 bases not matched to a gene. Germline CDR1 is SGHVS and CDR2 is FQNEAQ. The CDR3 protein is CASSVAGGDKTYF. CDR3 nucleotide sequence: TGTGCCAGCAGCGTCGCGGGAGGAGACAAGACGTATTTT. The whole variable domain, filled in from reference TRBV7-8 and TRBJ2-3, reads GAGVSQSPRYKVAKRGQDVALRCDPISGHVSLFWYQQALGQGPEFLTYFQNEAQLDKSGLPSDRFFAERPEGSVSTLKIQRTQQEDSAVYLCASSVAGGDKTYFGPGTRLTVL.

The V and J genes are TRBV7-2 and TRBJ1-2; no reliable D call. This CDR3 has 14 amino acids. Germline V gene lookup returns CDR1 SGHTA and CDR2 FQGNSA. Deletions cut 2 bases from V and 10 bases from J, with 17 bases between. This CDR3 is CASSLRHDYVTYTF. In DNA form, the CDR3 reads TGTGCCAGCAGCTTAAGACACGATTATGTCACCTACACCTTC.

CDR3 in DNA: TGTGCCAGCAGCTTAGCCCCCACTCCCGAGCAGCAGTATTTT. Encoded protein: CASSLAPTPEQQYF. The chain is built from TRBV7-6 and TRBJ2-3; D gene uncertain. Looked up from germline, CDR1 is SGHVS and CDR2 is FNYEAQ. This CDR3 region has 14 residues. V was shortened by 0 bases and J by 11 bases, with 15 bases between the two germline ends.

As regards this clonotype: One end of the junction varies from germline; a read error may be responsible. The rearrangement uses TRBV2 and TRBJ1-2; D perhaps matches TRBD1 (5 bases). Germline values: CDR1 SNHLY, CDR2 FYNNEI. The CDR3 runs 13 residues. CDR3 residues: CASGEGVTDRRTF. The CDR3 DNA is TGTGCCAGCGGGGAAGGGGTCACAGATAGGCGCACCTTT.

This clonotype was detected only a few times. V usage is TRBV10-2 and J usage is TRBJ2-7, with D unresolved. Germline V gene sequence: CDR1 WSHSY, CDR2 SAAADI. The CDR3 consists of 12 residues. The ends were cut back, 2 bases at V and 3 bases at J, with 5 bases in the middle. CDR3 sequence: CASSEASYEQYF. In DNA form, the CDR3 reads TGCGCCAGCAGTGAGGCGAGCTACGAGCAGTACTTC.

Of note for this clonotype: The germline gene is not matched at one end of the junction; a read error may be the cause. J is TRBJ2-5 and V is TRBV7-3; the D call may be TRBD1 or TRBD2 (5 bases each). The CDR3 consists of 14 residues. Per the germline V gene, CDR1 is SGHTA and CDR2 is FQGTGA. This CDR3 is CASSTVGTWGETQF. DNA for the CDR3: TGTGCCAGCAGCACAGTGGGGACCTGGGGAGAGACCCAGTTC.

The V gene is TRBV7-8, the J gene TRBJ2-5; D possibly corresponds to TRBD2 (6 bases). There are 16 residues in the CDR3. The germline V and J ends were trimmed by 0 bases and 10 bases, with 21 bases remaining between them. The V gene's germline CDR1 is SGHVS and CDR2 FQNEAQ. CDR3 nucleotide sequence: TGTGCCAGCAGCTTAGCGGGAGGTCCCACCACGCAGAACCAGTACTTC. Translating it yields CASSLAGGPTTQNQYF.

The chain links TRBV9 to TRBJ2-7; TRBD1 matches at 10 bases. CDR1 SGDLS and CDR2 YYNGEE come from the germline V gene. This CDR3 comprises 16 residues. The junction had 8 bases not matched to a gene; V was cut back by 3 bases and J by 2 bases. CDR3: CASSEGGTGATYEQYF. The CDR3 DNA sequence: TGTGCCAGCAGCGAAGGGGGGACAGGGGCGACCTACGAGCAGTACTTC.

A note on this clonotype: No DNA is shown, since the ends of the CDR3 on it are uncertain; the CDR3 is the one TCRdb lists. The chain combines TRBV9 with TRBJ1-2. The germline gives CDR1 SGDLS, CDR2 YYNGEE. The CDR3 is 14 residues long, counting both termini. The CDR3 protein is CASSLPPEWASGTF.

This sequence joins TRBV20-1 and TRBJ2-7, with D possibly being TRBD2 (6 bases). The length of the CDR3 is 13 residues. CDR1 DFQATT and CDR2 SNEGSKA come from the germline V gene (reference sequence). Deletions cut 1 base from V and 5 bases from J, with 12 bases between. CDR3 protein: CSARVVGGNEQYV. CDR3 sequence (DNA): TGCAGTGCTAGAGTTGTTGGGGGGAACGAGCAGTACGTC.

As concerns this clonotype: The junction differs from germline at one of its ends, possibly a read error. J is TRBJ2-3 and V is TRBV7-3, with D perhaps TRBD1 or TRBD2 (6 bases each). The germline gives CDR1 SGHTA, CDR2 FQGTGA. The CDR3 sequence is 13 residues long. CDR3: CASSAGGTGVHDF. The CDR3 DNA is TGTGCCAGCAGCGCCGGGGGCACAGGTGTCCACGATTTT.